The entry below gives a single T cell receptor (beta chain) sequence along with its context. The target antigen is unknown. This entry belongs to a study of early T cells in non-severe SARS-CoV-2 infection. Study in general: Investigators sequenced bulk RNA drawn from unsorted whole blood, and chains remained unpaired. Study-wide results and caveats: There was a bias toward anti-spike CD8 responses in VDJdb matching, which missed private and CD4 specificities.

Each cDNA molecule carried a unique molecular identifier. TCRdb passed the 5' RACE reads through MiXCR, listing each CDR3 protein once. Of 75,000 or so distinct CDR3 sequences in the sample, roughly an eighth are singletons; the top ten hold under 7%. V trimming: 0 bases; J trimming: 7 bases; junction bases outside the gene matches: 7. Germline CDR1 DFQATT, CDR2 SNEGSKA (reference sequence). This CDR3 region has 14 residues. Material: whole blood, obtained at baseline. The chain couples TRBV20-1 to TRBJ2-7; 9 nucleotides agree with TRBD1. The TCR originated in an adult who was a healthcare worker with PCR-confirmed SARS-CoV-2 infection or an uninfected control (not recorded which). The CDR3 spells CSARDHRGPGEQYF. Here the CDR3 DNA reads TGCAGTGCTAGAGATCACAGGGGGCCTGGGGAGCAGTACTTC.